This paragraph reports one T cell receptor (beta chain). This receptor's antigen is unknown. No much larger clone exists at a distance of one base, and base qualities are not known. This entry is derived from a study of control samples from healthy donors and cancer patients (dated by TCRdb to about 2020). Receptors were amplified or captured by the immunoSEQ multiplex PCR assay. TCRdb holds this immuneACCESS table with in-frame rearrangements only. Some clones are missing; in checked studies, unresolved V genes explain under half, and the rest has no known cause. Here the sample has 15,000 or so clones; around 87% occur a single time. 11% of the sample is in the top ten clones. Sequences SGHRS (CDR1) and YFSETQ (CDR2) are obtained from the germline V gene. The junction shows trimming of 0 bases on V and 1 base on J, plus 7 bases between the germline ends. Reading from cysteine to phenylalanine, the CDR3 counts 14 amino acids. The kept DNA is CDR3 alone, 42 bases in frame from the first base.

The chain uses TRBV5-1 and TRBJ1-2, with no D gene named confidently. This clonotype originated in a woman between 65 and 79 years old with colorectal cancer. The material sequenced was PBMCs. The CDR3 reads as follows: CASSLEGYNYGYTF. The nucleotide sequence reads as follows: TGCGCCAGCAGCTTGGAAGGGTATAACTATGGCTACACCTTC.